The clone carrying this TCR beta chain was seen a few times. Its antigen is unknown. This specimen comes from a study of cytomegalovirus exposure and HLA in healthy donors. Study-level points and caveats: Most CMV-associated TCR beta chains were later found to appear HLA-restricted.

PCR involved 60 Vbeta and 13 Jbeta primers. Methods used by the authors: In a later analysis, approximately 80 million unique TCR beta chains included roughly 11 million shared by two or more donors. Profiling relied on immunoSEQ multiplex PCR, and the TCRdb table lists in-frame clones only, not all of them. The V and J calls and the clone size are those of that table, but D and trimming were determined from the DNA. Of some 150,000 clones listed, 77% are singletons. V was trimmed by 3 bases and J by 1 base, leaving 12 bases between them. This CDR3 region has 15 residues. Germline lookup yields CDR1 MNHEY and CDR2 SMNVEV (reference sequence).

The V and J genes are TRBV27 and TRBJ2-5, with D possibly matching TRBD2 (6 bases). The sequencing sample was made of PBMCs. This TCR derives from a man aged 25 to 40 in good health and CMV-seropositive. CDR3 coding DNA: TGTGCCAGCAGTTTCTGGAGCGGGCGCCAAGAGACCCAGTACTTC. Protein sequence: CASSFWSGRQETQYF.